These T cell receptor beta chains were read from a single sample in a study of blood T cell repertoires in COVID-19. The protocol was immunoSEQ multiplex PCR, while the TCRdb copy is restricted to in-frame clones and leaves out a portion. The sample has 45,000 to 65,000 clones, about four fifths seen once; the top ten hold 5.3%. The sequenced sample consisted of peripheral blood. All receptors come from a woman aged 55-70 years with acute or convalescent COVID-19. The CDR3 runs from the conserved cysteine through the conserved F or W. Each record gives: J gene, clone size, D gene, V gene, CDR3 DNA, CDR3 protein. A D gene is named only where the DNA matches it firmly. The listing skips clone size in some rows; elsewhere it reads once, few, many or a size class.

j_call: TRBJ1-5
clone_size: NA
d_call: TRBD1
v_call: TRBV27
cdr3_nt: TGTGCCAGCAGTCCCCAGGGGACAGCTAATCAGCCCCAGCATTTT
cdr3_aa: CASSPQGTANQPQHF

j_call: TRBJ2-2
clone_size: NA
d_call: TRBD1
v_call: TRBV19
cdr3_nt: TGTGCCAGTAGAACCGGGACAGGGGTGATCACCGGGGAGCTGTTTTTT
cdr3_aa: CASRTGTGVITGELFF

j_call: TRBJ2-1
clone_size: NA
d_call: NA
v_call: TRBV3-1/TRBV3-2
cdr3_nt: TGTGCCAGCAGCTCTGTTGGAGCGCACAATGAGCAGTTCTTC
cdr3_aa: CASSSVGAHNEQFF

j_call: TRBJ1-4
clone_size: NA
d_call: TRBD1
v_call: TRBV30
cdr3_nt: TGTGCCGGTGGACAGGGGCGGGATGAAAAACTGTTTTTT
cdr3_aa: CAGGQGRDEKLFF

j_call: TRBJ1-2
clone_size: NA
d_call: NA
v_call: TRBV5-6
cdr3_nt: TGTGCCAGCAGCCACAGGATGCGCTACACCTTC
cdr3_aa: CASSHRMRYTF

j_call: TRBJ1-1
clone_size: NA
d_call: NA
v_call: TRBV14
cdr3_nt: TGTGCCAGCAGCCAAGTCCGGGGCACTGAAGCTTTCTTT
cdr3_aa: CASSQVRGTEAFF

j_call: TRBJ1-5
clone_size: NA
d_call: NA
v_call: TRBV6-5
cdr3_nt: TGTGCCAGCAGTTACGACGGGTTCAATCAGCCCCAGCATTTT
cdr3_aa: CASSYDGFNQPQHF

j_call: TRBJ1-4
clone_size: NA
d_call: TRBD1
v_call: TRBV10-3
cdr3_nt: TGTGCCATCAGAGCCTTTTACGGGACAGGGGAAGAAAAACTGTTTTTT
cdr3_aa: CAIRAFYGTGEEKLFF

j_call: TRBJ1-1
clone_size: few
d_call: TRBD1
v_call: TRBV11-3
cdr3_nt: TGTGCCAGCAGCTTGGGACAGGGGGAAGCTTTCTTT
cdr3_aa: CASSLGQGEAFF

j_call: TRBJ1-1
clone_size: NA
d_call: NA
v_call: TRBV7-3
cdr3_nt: TGTGCCAGCAGCATGGGACAGAACACTGAAGCTTTCTTT
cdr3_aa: CASSMGQNTEAFF

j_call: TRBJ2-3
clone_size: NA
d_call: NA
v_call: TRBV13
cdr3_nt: TGTGCCAGCAGCTCCGTAAGCACAGATACGCAGTATTTT
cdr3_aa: CASSSVSTDTQYF

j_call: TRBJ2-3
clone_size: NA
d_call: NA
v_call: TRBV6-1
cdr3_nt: TGTGCCAGCAGGAGAACCGTCAGGGGACCAGATACGCAGTATTTT
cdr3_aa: CASRRTVRGPDTQYF

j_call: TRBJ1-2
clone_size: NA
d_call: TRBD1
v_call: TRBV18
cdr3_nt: TGTGCCAGCTCACCCCCCGAACAGGGGAGCTACACCTTC
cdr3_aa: CASSPPEQGSYTF

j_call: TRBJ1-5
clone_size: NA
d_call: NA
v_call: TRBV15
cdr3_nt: TGTGCCACCAGCAGGGGGGGTAACTATGATAGCAATCAGCCCCAGCATTTT
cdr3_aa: CATSRGGNYDSNQPQHF

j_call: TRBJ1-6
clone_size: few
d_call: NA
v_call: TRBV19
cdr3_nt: TGTGCCAGTACGGAGGGCGGGTATAATTCACCCCTCCACTTT
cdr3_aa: CASTEGGYNSPLHF

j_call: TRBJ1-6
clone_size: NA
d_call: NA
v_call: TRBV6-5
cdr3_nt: TGTGCCAGCAGTTATCGACAGGTGAATTCACCCCTCCACTTT
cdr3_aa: CASSYRQVNSPLHF

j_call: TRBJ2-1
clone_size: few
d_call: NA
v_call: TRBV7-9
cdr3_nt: TGTGCCAGCATTTTTTCAGATGAGCAGTTCTTC
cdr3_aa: CASIFSDEQFF

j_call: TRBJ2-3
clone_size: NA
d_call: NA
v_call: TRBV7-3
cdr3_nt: TGTGCCAGCAGCCCGTCGGGGATCACAGATACGCAGTATTTT
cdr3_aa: CASSPSGITDTQYF

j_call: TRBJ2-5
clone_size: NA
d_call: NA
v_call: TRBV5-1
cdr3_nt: TGCGCCAGCAGCTTGGGGGCAGCTCTTCAAGAGACCCAGTACTTC
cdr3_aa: CASSLGAALQETQYF

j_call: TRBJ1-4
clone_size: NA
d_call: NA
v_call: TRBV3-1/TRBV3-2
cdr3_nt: TGTGCCAGCAGCCAAGTCATCGGTTCTAATGAAAAACTGTTTTTT
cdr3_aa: CASSQVIGSNEKLFF

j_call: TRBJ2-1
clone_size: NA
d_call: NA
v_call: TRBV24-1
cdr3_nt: TGTGCCACCAGTGATTTAGGCCCGCGGAATGAGCAGTTCTTC
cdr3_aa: CATSDLGPRNEQFF

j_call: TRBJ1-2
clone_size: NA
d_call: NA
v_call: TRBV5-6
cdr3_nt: TGTGCCAGCAGCTTGGGGAGGGCCCCTGGCTACACCTTC
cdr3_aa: CASSLGRAPGYTF

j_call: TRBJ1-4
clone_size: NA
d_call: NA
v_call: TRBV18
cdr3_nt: TGTGCCAGCTCACCTGACCAGGATGAAAAACTGTTTTTT
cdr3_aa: CASSPDQDEKLFF

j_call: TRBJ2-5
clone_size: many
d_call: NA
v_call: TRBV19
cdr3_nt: TGTGCCAGTAGTGCAGGGGTAGAGACCCAGTACTTC
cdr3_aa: CASSAGVETQYF

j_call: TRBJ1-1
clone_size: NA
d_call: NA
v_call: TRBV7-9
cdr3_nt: TGTGCCAGCAGCTACATTGGGGAGACTGAAGCTTTCTTT
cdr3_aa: CASSYIGETEAFF

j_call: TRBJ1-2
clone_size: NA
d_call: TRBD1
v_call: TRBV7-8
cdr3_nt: TGTGCCAGCAGTTTGAGGACAGGGGCCGCTAACTATGGCTACACCTTC
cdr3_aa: CASSLRTGAANYGYTF

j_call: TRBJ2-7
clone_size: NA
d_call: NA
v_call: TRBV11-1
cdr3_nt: TGTGCCAGCAGCCCTGGAGGGGAGCAGTACTTC
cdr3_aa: CASSPGGEQYF

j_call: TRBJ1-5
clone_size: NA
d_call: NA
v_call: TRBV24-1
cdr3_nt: TGTGCCACCAGTGCCTCGGGCAGCACCAGGGGAAATCAGCCCCAGCATTTT
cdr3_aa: CATSASGSTRGNQPQHF

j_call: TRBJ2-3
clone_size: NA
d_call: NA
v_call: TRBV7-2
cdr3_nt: TGTGCCAGCAGCTTTAGGGTGGGGGGATCCACAGATACGCAGTATTTT
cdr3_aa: CASSFRVGGSTDTQYF

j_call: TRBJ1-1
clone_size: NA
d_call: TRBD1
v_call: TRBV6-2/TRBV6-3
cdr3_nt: TGTGCCAGCAGTTACTCAGGACAGGGGTGGATTACTGAAGCTTTCTTT
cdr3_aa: CASSYSGQGWITEAFF

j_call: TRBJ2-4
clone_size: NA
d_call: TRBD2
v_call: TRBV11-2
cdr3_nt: TGTGCCAGCAGCACCGGGACTAGCGGGAGAGGAAACATTCAGTACTTC
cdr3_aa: CASSTGTSGRGNIQYF

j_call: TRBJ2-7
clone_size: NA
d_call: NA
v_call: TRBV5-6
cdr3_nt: TGTGCCAGCAGCGCTTTGCGGGAGCAGTACTTC
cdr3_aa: CASSALREQYF

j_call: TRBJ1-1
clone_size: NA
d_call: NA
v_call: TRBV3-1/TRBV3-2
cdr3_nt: TGTGCCAGCAGCCTCGGACTCCTTTACACTGAAGCTTTCTTT
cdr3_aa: CASSLGLLYTEAFF

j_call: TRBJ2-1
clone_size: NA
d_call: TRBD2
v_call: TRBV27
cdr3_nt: TGTGCCAGCAGTCTTCGGACTAGCGGGAGGGCCGTCTACAATGAGCAGTTCTTC
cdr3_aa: CASSLRTSGRAVYNEQFF

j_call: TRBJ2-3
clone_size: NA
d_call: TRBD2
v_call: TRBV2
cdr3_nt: TGTGCCAGCAGTCAACTAGCGGGGAGAGATACGCAGTATTTT
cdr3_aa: CASSQLAGRDTQYF

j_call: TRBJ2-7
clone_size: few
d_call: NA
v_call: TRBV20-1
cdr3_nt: TGCAGTGCTAGTTCGCTAGCGAGGGACTACGAGCAGTACTTC
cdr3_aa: CSASSLARDYEQYF

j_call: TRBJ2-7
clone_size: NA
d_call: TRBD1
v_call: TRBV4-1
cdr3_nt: TGCGCCAGCAGCCTTCACCTCGGGACAGCTAATTCCTACGAGCAGTACTTC
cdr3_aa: CASSLHLGTANSYEQYF

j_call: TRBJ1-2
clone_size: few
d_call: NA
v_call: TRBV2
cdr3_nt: TGTGCCAGCACTCGTAAGGGACTGGACCCTCGTGGCTACACCTTC
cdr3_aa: CASTRKGLDPRGYTF

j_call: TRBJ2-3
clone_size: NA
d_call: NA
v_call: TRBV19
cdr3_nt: TGTGCCAGTAGTATAGTCCCCCAAGATACGCAGTATTTT
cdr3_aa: CASSIVPQDTQYF

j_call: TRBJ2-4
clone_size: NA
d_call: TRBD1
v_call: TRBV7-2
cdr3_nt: TGTGCCAGCAGCCCACAGGGGAGTGTAGCCAAAAACATTCAGTACTTC
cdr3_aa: CASSPQGSVAKNIQYF

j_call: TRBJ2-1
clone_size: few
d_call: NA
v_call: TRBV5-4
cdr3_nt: TGTGCCAGCAGCTTGGGACCGGGAAGCTCCTACAATGAGCAGTTCTTC
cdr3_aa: CASSLGPGSSYNEQFF

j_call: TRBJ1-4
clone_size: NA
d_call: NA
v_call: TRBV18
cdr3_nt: TGTGCCAGCTCACCGGAGAATTGGAGTGAAAAACTGTTTTTT
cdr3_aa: CASSPENWSEKLFF

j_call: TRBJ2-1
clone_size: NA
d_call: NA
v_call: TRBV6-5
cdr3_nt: TGTGCCAGCAGTCGGGAGACCGAGCAGTTCTTC
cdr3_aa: CASSRETEQFF

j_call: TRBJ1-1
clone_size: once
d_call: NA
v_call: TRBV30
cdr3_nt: TGTGCCTGGAGTCCTCCCCCCCGATCAGGAATGAACACTGAAGCTTTCTTT
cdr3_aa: CAWSPPPRSGMNTEAFF

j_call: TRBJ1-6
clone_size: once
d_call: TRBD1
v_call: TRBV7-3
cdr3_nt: TGTGCCAGCAGCCGTGACAGGGCCGAAACTTCACCCCTCCACTTT
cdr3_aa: CASSRDRAETSPLHF

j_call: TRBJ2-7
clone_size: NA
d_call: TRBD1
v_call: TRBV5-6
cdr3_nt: TGTGCCAGCAGCCTGAGGGGGCGGGAGCAGTACTTC
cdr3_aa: CASSLRGREQYF

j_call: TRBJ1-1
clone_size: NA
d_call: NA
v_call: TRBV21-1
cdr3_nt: TGTGCCAGCAGCAAAGTGGGGGGGCAGGACACTGAAGCTTTCTTT
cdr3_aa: CASSKVGGQDTEAFF

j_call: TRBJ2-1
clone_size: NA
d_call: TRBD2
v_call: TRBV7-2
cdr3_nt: TGTGCCAGCAGCTTAAACGGGAGGGTAAGTGAGCAGTTCTTC
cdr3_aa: CASSLNGRVSEQFF

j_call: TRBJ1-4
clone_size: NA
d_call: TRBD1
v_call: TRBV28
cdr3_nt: TGTGCCAGCGGCAGGGGGGATGAAAAACTGTTTTTT
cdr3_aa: CASGRGDEKLFF

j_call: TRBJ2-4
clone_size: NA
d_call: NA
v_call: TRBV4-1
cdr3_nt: TGCGCCAGCAGCCAAGAGAACTACGGCAAAAACATTCAGTACTTC
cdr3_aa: CASSQENYGKNIQYF

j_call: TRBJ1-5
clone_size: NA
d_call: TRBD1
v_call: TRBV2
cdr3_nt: TGTGCCAGCAGGAAACAGGGGGCTGAGTGGGATCAGCCCCAGCATTTT
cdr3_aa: CASRKQGAEWDQPQHF

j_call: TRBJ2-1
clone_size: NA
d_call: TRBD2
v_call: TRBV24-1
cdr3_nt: TGTGCCACCAGTGATTTGAGTAGCGGGAGGACTGAGCAGTTCTTC
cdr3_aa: CATSDLSSGRTEQFF

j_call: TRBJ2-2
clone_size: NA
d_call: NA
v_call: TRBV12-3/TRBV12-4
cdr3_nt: TGTGCCAGCAGTTTACTCTCCACCGGGGAGCTGTTTTTT
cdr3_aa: CASSLLSTGELFF

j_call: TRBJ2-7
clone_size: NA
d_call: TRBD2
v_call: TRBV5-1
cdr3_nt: TGCGCCAGCAGCACGACTAGCGGGACTTCCTACGAGCAGTACTTC
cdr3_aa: CASSTTSGTSYEQYF

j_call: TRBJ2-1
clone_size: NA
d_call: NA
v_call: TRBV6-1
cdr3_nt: TGTGCCAGCAGTGAATTCATGGGGGGCTCCTACAATGAGCAGTTCTTC
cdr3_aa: CASSEFMGGSYNEQFF

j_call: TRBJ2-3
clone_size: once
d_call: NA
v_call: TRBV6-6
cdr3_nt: TGTGCCAGCAAAGCTGGTGGTACGCAGTATTTT
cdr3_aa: CASKAGGTQYF

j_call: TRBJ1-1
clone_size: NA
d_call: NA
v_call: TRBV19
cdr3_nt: TGTGCCAGCATTGGACAGTCTTTTTCCACTGAAGCTTTCTTT
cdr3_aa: CASIGQSFSTEAFF

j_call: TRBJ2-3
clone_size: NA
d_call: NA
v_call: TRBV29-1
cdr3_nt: TGCAGCGTTCCCCCTCTAGCGTCGGGAGATACGCAGTATTTT
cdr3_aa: CSVPPLASGDTQYF

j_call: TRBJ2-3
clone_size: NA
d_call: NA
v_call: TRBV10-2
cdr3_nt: TGCGCCAGCAGTGAGATCAGAAGAGATACGCAGTATTTT
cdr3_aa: CASSEIRRDTQYF